A single sample gave rise to the 15 T cell receptor beta chains below, sequenced in a study of blood T cell repertoires in COVID-19. Sequenced by immunoSEQ multiplex PCR; TCRdb stores in-frame clones only, minus some. The profile covers about 50,000 clones, with 90% appearing a single time and roughly 6.4% taken by the ten largest. Sequencing used peripheral blood. The receptors shown here come from a man between 35 and 55 years old with acute or convalescent COVID-19.

Sample share makes this clone medium-sized. J is TRBJ2-3 and V is TRBV13, with 7 nucleotides matching TRBD2. V lost 4 bases and J lost 3; bases outside the gene matches: 10. Germline V lookup: CDR1 PRHDT, CDR2 FYEKMQ (reference sequence). CDR3 size: 16 residues. The CDR3 coding sequence is TGTGCCAGCAGCTCCGACGTGGGGGGGGAAACAGATACGCAGTATTTT. Its protein product is CASSSDVGGETDTQYF.

The chain carries TRBV14 and TRBJ1-1, with 10 bases lining up with TRBD1. Unmatched junction bases numbered 9, after V lost 6 bases and J lost 11 bases. This CDR3 comprises 13 residues. From germline, CDR1 is SGHDN and CDR2 FVKESK. DNA for the CDR3: TGTGCCAGCAGTCCGGGACAGGGGTTGCGTGCTTTCTTT. The encoded protein is CASSPGQGLRAFF.

The V and J genes are TRBV7-2 and TRBJ2-1; the match to TRBD2 covers 7 bases. V lost 0 bases to trimming and J lost 6 bases; unmatched junction nucleotides: 2. This CDR3 is built from 14 residues. The germline CDR1 and CDR2 sequences are SGHTA and FQGNSA. In nucleotides, the CDR3 is TGTGCCAGCAGCTTAGCGGCGGGAGCCAATGAGCAGTTCTTC. Translation: CASSLAAGANEQFF.

J is TRBJ2-1 and V is TRBV24-1, with TRBD2 matching over 10 bases. The CDR3 covers 16 residues. Germline CDR1 is KGHDR and CDR2 is SFDVKD. J lost 4 bases, V lost 3 bases, and 5 bases had no gene match. Here the CDR3 DNA reads TGTGCCACCAGTGATCCGGGACTAGCGTCTTACAATGAGCAGTTCTTC. Translated, it gives CATSDPGLASYNEQFF.

This clone came up once. The chain has TRBV11-3 and TRBJ1-2; D unclear. The germline V and J ends were trimmed by 1 base and 0 bases, with 12 bases remaining between them. CDR1 and CDR2 from the germline V gene are SGHNT and YENEEA. The CDR3 totals 16 residues. This chain's CDR3 is CASSLGGYNANYGYTF. As DNA, the CDR3 is TGTGCCAGCAGCTTAGGAGGGTACAACGCTAACTATGGCTACACCTTC.

J is TRBJ1-5 and V is TRBV18, with 7 positions matching TRBD1. CDR1 and CDR2 (germline): KGHSH, LQKENI. This CDR3 region has 14 residues. The V and J ends lost 4 bases and 5 bases, in that order; junction bases with no gene match: 5. DNA for the CDR3: TGTGCCAGCTCACGACAGGGTACCGATCAGCCCCAGCATTTT. This codes for CASSRQGTDQPQHF.

V and J are TRBV9 and TRBJ2-7, with TRBD1 matching 10 bases. There are 15 residues in the CDR3. Unmatched junction bases numbered 6, after V lost 4 bases and J lost 2 bases. Germline CDR1 is SGDLS and CDR2 is YYNGEE. For the CDR3, the DNA is TGTGCCAGCAGCCTGACAGGGGGCCCGACCTACGAGCAGTACTTC. It specifies CASSLTGGPTYEQYF.

This clone has a single count. The rearrangement links TRBV5-1 to TRBJ2-1; 10 positions match TRBD2. The V and J ends lost 0 bases and 0 bases, in that order; junction bases with no gene match: 6. Per the germline V gene, CDR1 is SGHRS and CDR2 is YFSETQ. This CDR3 contains 18 residues. The CDR3 bases are TGCGCCAGCAGCTTGGCCGGGACTAGCGTGAGCTCCTACAATGAGCAGTTCTTC. It codes for CASSLAGTSVSSYNEQFF.

The chain recombines TRBV9 with TRBJ2-1, with 12 bases identical to TRBD2. This CDR3 is built from 15 residues. After removal of 4 bases from V and 4 bases from J, the junction contained 3 bases not matched to a gene. Germline V gene sequence: CDR1 SGDLS, CDR2 YYNGEE. The CDR3 here is CASSPGTSGYNEQFF. Written as DNA, the CDR3 is TGTGCCAGCAGCCCCGGGACTAGCGGGTACAATGAGCAGTTCTTC. Full variable domain (remainder filled in from reference TRBV9 and TRBJ2-1): DSGVTQTPKHLITATGQRVTLRCSPRSGDLSVYWYQQSLDQGLQFLIQYYNGEERAKGNILERFSAQQFPDLHSELNLSSLELGDSALYFCASSPGTSGYNEQFFGPGTRLTVL.

Within the sample, this clone is medium-sized. The chain carries TRBV4-2 and TRBJ2-7; 11 nucleotides align to TRBD2. The trim removed 0 bases at V and 3 bases at J, leaving 10 bases unmatched. Germline CDR1 is LGHNA and CDR2 is YNFKEQ. The CDR3 has 18 residues. CDR3 bases: TGTGCCAGCAGCCAAGAGGTACTAGCGGGAGAGCCATTCTACGAGCAGTACTTC. It is translated as CASSQEVLAGEPFYEQYF.

V and J are TRBV5-4 and TRBJ1-2; no clear D. V was clipped by 4 bases and J by 7 bases, with 11 bases between them. The CDR3 has 12 amino acids. From germline, CDR1 is SGHNT and CDR2 YYREEE (reference sequence). Written as DNA, the CDR3 is TGTGCCAGCAGCGCACCGGGAGCTGGCTACACCTTC. It translates to CASSAPGAGYTF.

V is TRBV6-6 and J is TRBJ1-3; TRBD1 matches at 9 bases. V gave up 6 bases and J gave up 0 bases; unmatched junction bases: 6. The germline V gene has CDR1 MNHNY and CDR2 SVGAGI (reference sequence). The length of the CDR3 is 16 residues. The CDR3 DNA is TGTGCCAGCAGACCATTGGGACAGGGCTCTGGAAACACCATATATTTT. Translating it yields CASRPLGQGSGNTIYF.

The J gene is TRBJ1-1, the V gene TRBV5-1; maybe TRBD1 (5 bases). Germline CDR1 reads SGHRS; CDR2 reads YFSETQ. Trimming removed 4 bases at V and 2 bases at J, with 9 bases between. This CDR3 region has 13 residues. CDR3 DNA: TGCGCCAGCAGCGGGGGGAAAAACACTGAAGCTTTCTTT. Amino acid sequence: CASSGGKNTEAFF.

The gene calls are TRBV10-2 and TRBJ2-2; 9 bases fit TRBD2. Per the germline V gene, CDR1 is WSHSY and CDR2 is SAAADI. This CDR3 is built from 22 residues. After removal of 0 bases from V and 0 bases from J, the junction contained 17 bases not matched to a gene. Here the CDR3 reads CASSESIEVLAGAYANTGELFF. In DNA, the CDR3 is TGCGCCAGCAGTGAGTCGATTGAGGTACTAGCGGGCGCCTACGCGAACACCGGGGAGCTGTTTTTT.

This rearrangement joins TRBV5-1 to TRBJ1-1, with a possible D match to TRBD1 (5 bases). CDR1 and CDR2 (germline): SGHRS, YFSETQ. CDR3 length equals 13 residues. V was cut by 2 bases and J by 1 base, with 6 bases left in between. The CDR3 region has the DNA TGCGCCAGCAGCTTTGACAGGAACACTGAAGCTTTCTTT. Its protein product is CASSFDRNTEAFF.